The following is a TCR beta chain sequence with its context. CDR1 and CDR2 from the germline V gene are SQVTM and ANQGSEA. The V segment lost 6 bases and the J segment 1 base; nucleotides outside the gene matches: 5. This CDR3 is 14 amino acids long. This record comes from a study of CD8 T cells in ankylosing spondylitis. Quantitative 5'-RACE with molecular barcodes produced the TCR beta libraries. Using its own MiXCR run on the 5' RACE reads, TCRdb lists one record per CDR3 protein. Among roughly 120,000 distinct CDR3 sequences listed, around 7% were seen once. V usage is TRBV29-1 and J usage is TRBJ2-7; 11 nucleotides agree with TRBD2. Sequenced: blood, either unsorted or a sorted T cell fraction (not recorded which). This TCR derives from a male donor with ankylosing spondylitis or in good health (not recorded which). For the CDR3, the DNA is TGCAGCGTCGGGGGACTAGCGGAATCCTACGAGCAGTACTTC. This gives the protein CSVGGLAESYEQYF.